One and the same sample provided the 23 T cell receptor beta chains below, sequenced in a study of tumor-infiltrating lymphocytes in primary liver carcinoma. TCR beta cDNA was prepared out of roughly 490 ng total RNA by means of a constant-region primer. Three-round nested multiplex PCR performed with slightly modified ARM-PCR produced the TCR beta libraries. Investigators reported that the first two PCR rounds, at about 9 cycles each, used TRBV1-TRBV30 forward primers with a C-beta reverse primer. TCRdb fed the multiplex PCR reads into MiXCR, producing one record per CDR3 protein. Seen here are approximately 330,000 distinct CDR3 sequences, approximately 65% observed once, and the top ten hold roughly 6.5%. Germline DNA was also extracted, while the blood RNA originated from unsorted whole blood. The sequenced material came from peripheral blood. Receptor source: a man aged 35-49 years with primary liver carcinoma and hepatitis B virus infection.

In regard to this clonotype: An end of the junction does not agree with germline; a read error may underlie this. The chain employs TRBV11-2 and TRBJ2-6, with D perhaps TRBD1 (6 bases). Per germline, CDR1 SGHAT and CDR2 FQNNGV. This CDR3 is 19 amino acids long. CDR3 sequence: CASGLASVLRGSEANVLTF. CDR3 sequence (DNA): TGTGCCAGCGGCTTAGCCTCAGTTCTGAGGGGGTCTGAGGCCAACGTCCTGACTTTC.

This clonotype has more than one count but fewer than ten. A much more abundant neighbour one base away suggests this may be a read error. The chain has TRBV10-3 and TRBJ2-2; D may be TRBD2 (6 bases). Germline V gives CDR1 ENHRY, CDR2 SYGVKD. CDR3 length: 17 residues. V lost 6 bases and J 3 bases, leaving 20 bases between the germline ends. The CDR3 bases are TGTGCCATCAGAGCGCCCCCGGGACGGGGGTACACCGGGGAGCTGTTTTTT. It encodes CAIRAPPGRGYTGELFF.

About this clonotype: A much more abundant neighbour one base away suggests this may be a read error. This sequence joins TRBV12-3 or TRBV12-4 and TRBJ2-7; 9 bases align to TRBD1. The trim removed 5 bases at V and 7 bases at J, leaving 9 bases unmatched. This CDR3 comprises 14 residues. CDR3 bases: TGTGCCAGCAGTCCATGTACAGGGGGCGATGAGCAGTACTTC. Its protein is CASSPCTGGDEQYF.

Remarks on this clonotype: The junction departs from germline at one end; a sequencing error may be responsible. This chain uses TRBV11-3 with TRBJ2-1, with D possibly being TRBD2 (6 bases). The CDR3 covers 17 residues. CDR1 is SGHNT, CDR2 YENEEA, per germline. CDR3: CASSLGLASASYNEQFF. The CDR3 DNA sequence: TGTGCTAGCAGCCTGGGCCTTGCTAGCGCCTCCTACAATGAGCAGTTCTTC.

V gene TRBV10-2 combines with J gene TRBJ2-3; D unresolved. The CDR3 loop spans 14 amino acids. Trimming removed 5 bases from V and 3 bases from J, with 12 bases in between. Germline V CDR1 and CDR2: WSHSY, SAAADI. The DNA for the CDR3 is TGCGCCAGCAGTAGACGTACTAATACAGATACGCAGTATTTT. Residues: CASSRRTNTDTQYF.

This clonotype was counted ten times or more. The J gene is TRBJ2-7, the V gene TRBV11-1; 10 bases agree with TRBD1. The trim removed 5 bases at V and 5 bases at J, leaving 12 bases unmatched. CDR1 is SGHAT and CDR2 is FQDESV in the germline V gene (reference sequence). The CDR3 loop spans 16 amino acids. The CDR3 DNA reads as TGTGCCAGCAGCCAAATCGGGACAGGGGCTTTGAACGAGCAGTACTTC. Translated: CASSQIGTGALNEQYF.

As concerns this clonotype: This may stem from a read error, because a much larger clone lies one nucleotide away. The chain is built from TRBV6-5 and TRBJ2-5; D is unclear. Germline values: CDR1 MNHEY, CDR2 SVGAGI. The CDR3 contains 15 residues. V lost 0 bases and J 4 bases, leaving 12 bases between the germline ends. CDR3 nucleotide sequence: TGTGCCAGCAGTTACTCGAGGCAGAGAGTAGAGACCCAGTACTTC. It encodes CASSYSRQRVETQYF.

In the case of this clonotype: Germline and junction disagree at one end, which may indicate a read error. The rearrangement joins TRBV10-3 to TRBJ2-1; D is possibly TRBD1 or TRBD2 (5 bases each). The CDR3 covers 16 residues. The germline CDR1 and CDR2 sequences are ENHRY and SYGVKD. CDR3 loop: CAISESAGTGPNVQFF. The CDR3, as DNA: TGTGCCATCAGTGAGTCGGCCGGGACGGGGCCTAATGTGCAGTTCTTC.

There are many counts of this clonotype. This sequence joins TRBV12-3 or TRBV12-4 and TRBJ1-1; 8 bases agree with TRBD1. There are 14 residues in the CDR3. J gave up 0 bases and V 5 bases, and 2 bases lay outside the gene matches. The CDR3 bases are TGTGCCAGCAGTCAGGACAGGGTGAACACTGAAGCTTTCTTT. Its protein product is CASSQDRVNTEAFF.

Concerning this clonotype: One end of the junction is discordant with germline, which a read error may explain. The rearrangement joins TRBV6-1 to TRBJ2-1, with 12 bases fitting TRBD2. The CDR3 has 18 residues. The germline CDR1 and CDR2 sequences are MNHNS and SASEGT. CDR3 in amino acids: CTSSEAKLAGGTYNEQFF. The CDR3 region has the DNA TGTACCAGCAGTGAAGCTAAACTAGCGGGAGGCACATACAATGAGCAGTTCTTC.

This clonotype came up many times. The rearrangement joins TRBV29-1 to TRBJ1-1; 9 positions agree with TRBD1. Germline CDR1 reads SQVTM; CDR2 reads ANQGSEA. The CDR3 sequence is 13 residues long. V was pared by 6 bases and J by 5 bases, with 7 bases of the junction left unmatched. This chain's CDR3 is CSVRQGGGTEAFF. Written as DNA, the CDR3 is TGCAGCGTGAGACAGGGGGGAGGGACTGAAGCTTTCTTT.

The rearrangement uses TRBV6-1 and TRBJ2-7; D tentatively reads TRBD1 or TRBD2 (8 bases each). There are 19 residues in the CDR3. The germline V and J ends were trimmed by 3 bases and 1 base, with 25 bases remaining between them. CDR1 MNHNS and CDR2 SASEGT come from the germline V gene. Here the CDR3 reads CASSDTGGGQALNSYEQYF. CDR3 DNA: TGTGCCAGCAGTGATACCGGGGGGGGACAGGCCCTAAATTCCTACGAGCAGTACTTC.

About this clonotype itself: A read error may be the cause here, since a much bigger clone is one base away. The genes are TRBV4-1 and TRBJ1-3; a possible D gene is TRBD1 (5 bases). Germline-derived CDR1 and CDR2 are MGHRA and YSYEKL. This CDR3 is built from 14 residues. This CDR3 reads CVTSPPGIGNTIYF. The CDR3 nucleotides read TGCGTCACCTCCCCGCCAGGGATTGGAAACACCATATATTTT.

Regarding this clonotype: One base away lies a much larger clone, so this may be a sequencing read error. V is TRBV4-3 and J is TRBJ1-4, with D unclear. The CDR3 consists of 15 residues. CDR1 and CDR2 (germline): LGHNA, YSLEER. V lost 0 bases, J lost 4 bases, and 9 bases lay in between. CDR3 sequence: CASSQEVGYNEKLFF. The CDR3 DNA follows: TGCGCCAGCAGCCAAGAGGTGGGGTATAATGAAAAACTGTTTTTT.

Concerning this clonotype itself: This may come from a read error, since a much larger clone is one base off. This rearrangement joins TRBV4-3 to TRBJ2-2; D possibly matches TRBD1 or TRBD2 (5 bases each). The germline V gene has CDR1 LGHNA and CDR2 YSLEER. This CDR3 contains 14 residues. CDR3 sequence reads: CASSQVFGTVELFF. The CDR3 DNA sequence: TGCGCCAGCAGCCAAGTTTTTGGGACCGTGGAGCTGTTTTTT.

On this clonotype: One end of the junction does not line up with germline, which may come from a read error. The J gene is TRBJ2-4, the V gene TRBV5-1; unclear D gene. CDR1 and CDR2 (germline): SGHRS, YFSETQ. The CDR3 runs to 17 residues. CDR3 nucleotides: TGTACCAGCAGCTTAGTAAGGATACCACTAGCCAAAAACATTCAGTACTTC. Protein product: CTSSLVRIPLAKNIQYF.

This clonotype was recorded only once. A junction end diverges from the germline sequence, so it may reflect a read error. This sequence joins TRBV11-2 and TRBJ2-7; D possibly corresponds to TRBD1 (6 bases). The CDR3 is 14 residues long. Germline V gene lookup returns CDR1 SGHAT and CDR2 FQNNGV. In DNA, the CDR3 is TGTACCAGCAGCCCCGGACAGCTGGCCTACGTACAGTACTTC. Protein: CTSSPGQLAYVQYF.

Comments on this clonotype: One end of the junction does not line up with germline, which may come from a read error. The chain links TRBV29-1 to TRBJ2-4; TRBD2 is a possible D gene (6 bases). In germline, CDR1 is SQVTM, CDR2 ANQGSEA. The CDR3 runs 12 residues. The CDR3 is CSTGAAKNIKYF. The CDR3 DNA sequence: TGCAGCACGGGAGCAGCCAAAAACATTAAGTACTTC.

The genes are TRBV5-1 and TRBJ2-5, with TRBD1 matching 7 bases. V dropped 5 bases and J dropped 1; count of bases not matched to a gene: 8. Germline V gene sequence: CDR1 SGHRS, CDR2 YFSETQ. This CDR3 region has 15 residues. DNA of the CDR3: TGCGCCAGCAGGCTATCGACAGGGTCCCAAGAGACCCAGTACTTC. Translating it yields CASRLSTGSQETQYF.

The V and J genes are TRBV6-2 or TRBV6-3 and TRBJ2-1, with 14 bases matching TRBD2. The V and J ends lost 5 bases and 1 base, in that order; junction bases with no gene match: 1. The CDR3 is 16 residues long. Germline V lookup: CDR1 MNHEY, CDR2 SVGEGT. The CDR3: CASSGLAGGSYNEQFF. CDR3 in DNA: TGTGCCAGCAGTGGACTAGCGGGAGGATCCTACAATGAGCAGTTCTTC.

As for this clonotype: An end of the junction differs from the germline gene, which may be a read error. The chain links TRBV30 to TRBJ2-2; 14 positions match TRBD2. CDR1 GTSNPN and CDR2 SVGIG come from the germline V gene (reference sequence). The CDR3 loop spans 16 amino acids. The CDR3 sequence: CAWRGLAGEVTAELFF. For the CDR3, the DNA is TGTGCCTGGAGGGGACTAGCGGGAGAGGTGACCGCGGAGCTGTTTTTT.

This clonotype has a count of ten or more. The chain uses TRBV29-1 and TRBJ2-2; D possibly matches TRBD1 or TRBD2 (5 bases each). Trimming stripped 2 bases from V and 6 bases from J, with 13 bases between. The CDR3 consists of 14 residues. Germline lookup yields CDR1 SQVTM and CDR2 ANQGSEA. For the CDR3, the DNA is TGCAGCGTTGAATTCGGGACCTCTCCCGGGGAGCTGTTTTTT. Protein product: CSVEFGTSPGELFF.

J is TRBJ2-3 and V is TRBV28; D is possibly TRBD2 (5 bases). Germline V gene lookup returns CDR1 MDHEN and CDR2 SYDVKM. The CDR3 has 16 amino acids. V was shortened by 5 bases and J by 3 bases, with 18 bases between the two germline ends. CDR3 sequence: CASSPRLLVGTDTQYF. DNA for the CDR3: TGTGCCAGCAGTCCCCGCCTACTAGTGGGTACAGATACGCAGTATTTT. The full variable domain, in which reference TRBV28 and TRBJ2-3 provide the parts outside the CDR3, is DVKVTQSSRYLVKRTGEKVFLECVQDMDHENMFWYRQDPGLGLRLIYFSYDVKMKEKGDIPEGYSVSREKKERFSLILESASTNQTSMYLCASSPRLLVGTDTQYFGPGTRLTVL.